Presented here are 4 T cell receptor beta chains from one specimen sequenced in a study of OX40 agonist ivuxolimab in advanced cancers. Clones were read by immunoSEQ multiplex PCR, and TCRdb kept only the in-frame ones, dropping some. The sample lists approximately 82,000 clones, just under 95% seen once, with about 0.63% in the top ten. The source was CD4+ or CD8+ T cells sorted from blood, collected in a trial of the OX40 agonist ivuxolimab. The receptors here all came from an adult with an advanced solid tumor such as melanoma, head and neck, liver or kidney cancer.

The genes are TRBV5-1 and TRBJ2-3, with 8 bases lining up with TRBD2. V was pared by 0 bases and J by 5 bases, with 11 bases of the junction left unmatched. Germline V gene lookup returns CDR1 SGHRS and CDR2 YFSETQ. The CDR3 covers 17 residues. CDR3 sequence (DNA): TGCGCCAGCAGCTTGGTTGGTAGCGGGATGGGGGAAGATACGCAGTATTTT. This translates into CASSLVGSGMGEDTQYF.

The chain employs TRBV7-2 and TRBJ2-3, with D maybe TRBD2 (5 bases). Germline CDR1 SGHTA, CDR2 FQGNSA. This CDR3 region has 14 residues. V lost 7 bases and J lost 4, with 15 bases in between. The CDR3 region is CASTPDASPDTQYF. CDR3 DNA: TGTGCCAGCACCCCTGACGCTAGCCCAGATACGCAGTATTTT.

The chain uses TRBV7-9 and TRBJ1-2, with D possibly TRBD1 on 6 matching bases. Trimming pared 0 bases from V and 8 bases from J, leaving 16 bases between. Germline CDR1 is SEHNR and CDR2 is FQNEAQ (reference sequence). The CDR3 runs 15 residues. CDR3 in DNA: TGTGCCAGCAGCTTAGCCTCGGGACAAATCAGCGGCTACACCTTC. Translation: CASSLASGQISGYTF.

The rearrangement uses TRBV12-5 and TRBJ2-5; D is uncertain. The CDR3 length is 18 residues. Germline V gene sequence: CDR1 LGHNT, CDR2 FRNRAP. V lost 5 bases, J lost 5 bases, and 27 bases lay in between. Here the CDR3 reads CASGPFPQLSSAQETQYF. DNA of the CDR3: TGTGCTAGTGGTCCATTCCCGCAGTTGTCCTCGGCCCAGGAGACCCAGTACTTC.